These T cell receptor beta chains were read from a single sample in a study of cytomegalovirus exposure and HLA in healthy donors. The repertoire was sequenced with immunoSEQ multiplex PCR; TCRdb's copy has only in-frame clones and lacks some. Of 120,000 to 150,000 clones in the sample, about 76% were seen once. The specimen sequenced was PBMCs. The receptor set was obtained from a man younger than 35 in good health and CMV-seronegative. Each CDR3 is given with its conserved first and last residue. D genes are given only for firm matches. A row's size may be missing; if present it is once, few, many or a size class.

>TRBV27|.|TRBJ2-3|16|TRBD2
CASSPIAGGTTDTQYF
TGTGCCAGCAGTCCAATAGCGGGAGGGACCACAGATACGCAGTATTTT
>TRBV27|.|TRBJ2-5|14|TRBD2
CASSLQGGQETQYF
TGTGCCAGCAGTTTACAGGGAGGGCAAGAGACCCAGTACTTC
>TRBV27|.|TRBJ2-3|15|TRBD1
CASSPRTGGTDTQYF
TGTGCCAGCAGTCCCCGGACAGGGGGCACAGATACGCAGTATTTT
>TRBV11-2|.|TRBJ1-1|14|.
CASSLVFGRGEAFF
TGTGCCAGCAGCTTAGTTTTCGGTAGGGGGGAAGCTTTCTTT
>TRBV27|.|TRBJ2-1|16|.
CASGPGPNEGYNEQFF
TGTGCCAGCGGCCCCGGACCTAACGAGGGATACAATGAGCAGTTCTTC
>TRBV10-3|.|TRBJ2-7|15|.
CAISESSRGSYEQYF
TGTGCCATCAGTGAGTCCTCCCGGGGCTCCTACGAGCAGTACTTC
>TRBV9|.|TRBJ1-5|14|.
CASSDGLGNQPQHF
TGTGCCAGCAGCGACGGACTCGGCAATCAGCCCCAGCATTTT
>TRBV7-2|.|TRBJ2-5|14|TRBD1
CASSLWDREETQYF
TGTGCCAGCAGCTTATGGGACAGGGAAGAGACCCAGTACTTC
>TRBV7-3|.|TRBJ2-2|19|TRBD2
CASSPTGGLAGGPTGELFF
TGTGCCAGCAGCCCCACGGGCGGACTAGCGGGAGGACCGACCGGGGAGCTGTTTTTT
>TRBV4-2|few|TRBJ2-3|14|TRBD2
CASSTSGGLDTQYF
TGTGCCAGCTCTACTAGCGGGGGATTAGATACGCAGTATTTT
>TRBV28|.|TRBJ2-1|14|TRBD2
CAIARTSGGGGRFF
TGTGCCATCGCTCGGACTAGCGGGGGAGGGGGGCGGTTCTTC
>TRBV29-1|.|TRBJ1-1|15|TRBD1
CSVGGQGSMNTEAFF
TGCAGCGTTGGGGGACAGGGGAGCATGAACACTGAAGCTTTCTTT
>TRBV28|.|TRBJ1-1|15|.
CASSLGDVGATEAFF
TGTGCCAGCAGTTTAGGGGACGTGGGGGCCACTGAAGCTTTCTTT
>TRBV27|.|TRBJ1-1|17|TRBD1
CASSLWARDRNPTEAFF
TGTGCCAGCAGTTTATGGGCGAGGGACAGAAACCCCACTGAAGCTTTCTTT
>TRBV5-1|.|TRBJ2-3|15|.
CASSFGDTDIDTQYF
TGCGCCAGCAGCTTCGGGGACACGGACATCGATACGCAGTATTTT
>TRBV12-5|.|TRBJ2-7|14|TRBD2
CASGLTGRPHEQYF
TGTGCTAGTGGTTTAACCGGGAGGCCCCACGAGCAGTACTTC
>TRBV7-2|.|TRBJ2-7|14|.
CASSPAGLSNEQYF
TGTGCCAGCAGCCCGGCAGGGCTATCCAACGAGCAGTACTTC
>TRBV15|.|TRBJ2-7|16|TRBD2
CATSRQRLAGAYEQYF
TGTGCCACCAGCAGACAAAGACTAGCGGGAGCCTACGAGCAGTACTTC